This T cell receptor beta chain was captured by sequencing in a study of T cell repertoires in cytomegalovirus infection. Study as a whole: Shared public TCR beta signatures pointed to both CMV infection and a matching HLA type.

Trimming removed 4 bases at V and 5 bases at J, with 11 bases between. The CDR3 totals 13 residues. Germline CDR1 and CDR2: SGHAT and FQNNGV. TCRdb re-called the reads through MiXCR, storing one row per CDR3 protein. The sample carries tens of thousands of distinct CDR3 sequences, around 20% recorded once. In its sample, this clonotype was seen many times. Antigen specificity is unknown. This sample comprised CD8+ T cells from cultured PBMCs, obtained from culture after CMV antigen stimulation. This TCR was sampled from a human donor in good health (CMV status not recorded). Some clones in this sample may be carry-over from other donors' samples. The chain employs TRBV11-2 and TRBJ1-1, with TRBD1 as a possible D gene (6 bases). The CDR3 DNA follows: TGTGCCAGCAGCTCGACAGGTAGGACTGAAGCTTTCTTT. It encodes CASSSTGRTEAFF. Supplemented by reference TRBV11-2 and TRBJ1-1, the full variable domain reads EAGVAQSPRYKIIEKRQSVAFWCNPISGHATLYWYQQILGQGPKLLIQFQNNGVVDDSQLPKDRFSAERLKGVDSTLKIQPAKLEDSAVYLCASSSTGRTEAFFGQGTRLTVV.